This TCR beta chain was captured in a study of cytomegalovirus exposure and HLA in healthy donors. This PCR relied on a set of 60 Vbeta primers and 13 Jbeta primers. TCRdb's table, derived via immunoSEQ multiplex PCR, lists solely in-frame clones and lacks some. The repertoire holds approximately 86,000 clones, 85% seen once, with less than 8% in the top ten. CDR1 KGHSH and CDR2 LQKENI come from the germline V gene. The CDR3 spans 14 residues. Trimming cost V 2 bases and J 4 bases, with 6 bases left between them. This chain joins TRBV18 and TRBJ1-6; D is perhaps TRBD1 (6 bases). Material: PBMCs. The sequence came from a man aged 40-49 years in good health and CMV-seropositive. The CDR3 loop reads CASSPGQYNSPLHF. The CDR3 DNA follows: TGTGCCAGCTCACCAGGACAGTATAATTCACCCCTCCACTTT.